The text below deals with one TCR beta chain. The entry originates in a study of PD-1 blockade in classical Hodgkin lymphoma. Libraries were prepared by immunoSEQ multiplex PCR; TCRdb keeps only in-frame clonotypes and omits some of them. The top ten hold under 20% of the sample, which has about 47,000 clones, 80% seen once. The germline V gene has CDR1 MDHEN and CDR2 SYDVKM. With 7 bases removed from V and 7 bases from J, the gap between germline ends came to 25 bases. CDR3 length: 16 amino acids. Specified time point: cycle 4 day 1 (C4D1), after 5 to 7 weeks of nivolumab. No patient escaped relapse after autologous stem cell transplantation, and brentuximab vedotin exposure varied.

The sample in question was peripheral blood mononuclear cells (PBMCs), obtained before the fourth cycle of nivolumab. The chain combines TRBV28 with TRBJ1-1, with D unresolved. The origin of this receptor is a human donor with classical Hodgkin lymphoma. The CDR3 DNA follows: TGTGCCAGCACTCTGGCCATTGGGAGGACCTCTCGTGAAGCTTTCTTT. Its protein product is CASTLAIGRTSREAFF.